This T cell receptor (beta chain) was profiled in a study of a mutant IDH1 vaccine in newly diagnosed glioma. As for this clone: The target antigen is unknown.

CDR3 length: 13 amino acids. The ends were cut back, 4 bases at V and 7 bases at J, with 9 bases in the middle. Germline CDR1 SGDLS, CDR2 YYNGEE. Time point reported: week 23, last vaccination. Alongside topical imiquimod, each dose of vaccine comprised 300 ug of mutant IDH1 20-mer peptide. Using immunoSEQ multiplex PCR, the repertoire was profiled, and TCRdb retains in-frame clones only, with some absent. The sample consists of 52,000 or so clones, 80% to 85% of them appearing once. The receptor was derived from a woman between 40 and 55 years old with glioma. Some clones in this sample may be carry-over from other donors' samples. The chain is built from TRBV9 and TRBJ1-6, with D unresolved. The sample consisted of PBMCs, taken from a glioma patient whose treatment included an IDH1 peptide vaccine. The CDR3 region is CASSPGPNSPLHF. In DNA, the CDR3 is TGTGCCAGCAGCCCCGGACCCAATTCACCCCTCCACTTT.